This paragraph covers one TCR beta chain sequence. The CDR3 is 14 residues long. Trimming removed 5 bases at V and 5 bases at J, with 16 bases between. CDR1 is MNHEY, CDR2 SMNVEV, per germline (reference sequence). The record originates from a study of technical replicates of blood from several donors. Sequencing used immunoSEQ multiplex PCR; TCRdb keeps in-frame clones, though not all of them. The sample shows roughly 100,000 clones, nearly 97% of them seen only once. Source material: T cells isolated from PBMCs. This clonotype was sampled from a human donor in good health. This rearrangement joins TRBV27 to TRBJ2-7; maybe TRBD1 (6 bases). The DNA for the CDR3 is TGTGCCAGCAGTGAGGGGGTCCTGATCGACGAGCAGTACTTC. It is translated as CASSEGVLIDEQYF.